A selection of T cell receptor beta chains follows, all from one sample in a study of blood T cell repertoires in COVID-19. The assay was immunoSEQ multiplex PCR, and TCRdb's table has in-frame clones only and misses some. The profile shows a few hundred thousand clones, more than 80% of them singletons. Material for sequencing was PBMCs or T cells enriched from blood (not recorded which). The receptors were gathered from a man between 25 and 39 years old who had recovered from COVID-19. CDR3s include the opening cysteine and the closing phenylalanine or tryptophan. The D gene is left open where the match is weak. Size tells how often a clone was seen (once, few, many) or the class of an expanded clone, and some rows leave it out.

j_call | clone_size | v_call | d_call | cdr3_nt | cdr3_aa
TRBJ2-5 | once | TRBV28 | . | TGTGCCAGCACACCAGGGGGGCTTTTAGAGACCCAGTACTTC | CASTPGGLLETQYF
TRBJ2-5 | . | TRBV3-1/TRBV3-2 | . | TGTGCCAGCAGCCAGGAGGGGTACCAAGAGACCCAGTACTTC | CASSQEGYQETQYF
TRBJ2-5 | once | TRBV27 | TRBD1 | TGTGCCAGCAGCCGGAACAGGGGGGAGACCCAGTACTTC | CASSRNRGETQYF
TRBJ2-7 | once | TRBV15 | . | TGTGCCACCAGCAGCAGGGACACCTACGAGCAGTACTTC | CATSSRDTYEQYF
TRBJ2-7 | once | TRBV6-1 | . | TGTGCCAGCAGTGAAGAGCGTGCTACTCCGGTGTCTTCCTACGAGCAGTACTTC | CASSEERATPVSSYEQYF
TRBJ2-5 | . | TRBV28 | TRBD1 | TGTGCCAGCCGTGACAGGGCCCAAGAGACCCAGTACTTC | CASRDRAQETQYF
TRBJ2-3 | . | TRBV2 | TRBD2 | TGTGCCAGCAGTGAAGCTGGGCTAGCGGGAGGAAAAGATACGCAGTATTTT | CASSEAGLAGGKDTQYF
TRBJ2-7 | . | TRBV7-2 | . | TGTGCCAGCAGCTCACCCGGGGTAGACGAGCAGTACTTC | CASSSPGVDEQYF
TRBJ1-6 | once | TRBV7-9 | TRBD1 | TGTGCCAGCAGCGACAGGGGGGATTCACCCCTCCACTTT | CASSDRGDSPLHF
TRBJ2-5 | . | TRBV25-1 | . | TGTGCCAGCAGTGAGGGAGGCGTGGGCCAAGAGACCCAGTACTTC | CASSEGGVGQETQYF
TRBJ2-1 | . | TRBV29-1 | . | TGCAGCGTTGGGGGCGTTAGCTCCTACAATGAGCAGTTCTTC | CSVGGVSSYNEQFF
TRBJ1-4 | . | TRBV5-1 | TRBD1 | TGCGCCAGCAGCGCCGGGACAGATTATGAAAAACTGTTTTTT | CASSAGTDYEKLFF
TRBJ2-3 | . | TRBV11-2 | . | TGTGCCAGCAGCTTTAATTCAGTTTCAAGCACAGATACGCAGTATTTT | CASSFNSVSSTDTQYF
TRBJ1-5 | . | TRBV4-3 | . | TGCGCCAGCAGCCAAGACAGGGGATATAGCAATCAGCCCCAGCATTTT | CASSQDRGYSNQPQHF
TRBJ2-7 | . | TRBV4-1 | TRBD1 | TGCGCCAGCAGCCAAGCTCAGGGGGCAAACTACGAGCAGTACTTC | CASSQAQGANYEQYF
TRBJ2-7 | . | TRBV28 | . | TGTGCCAGCAGTACATGGGGCCTCCGGACCATAAACTCCTACGAGCAGTACTTC | CASSTWGLRTINSYEQYF
TRBJ1-1 | . | TRBV10-3 | . | TGTGCCATTAAAATGAACACTGAAGCTTTCTTT | CAIKMNTEAFF
TRBJ1-1 | once | TRBV6-2/TRBV6-3 | . | TGTGCCAGCAGTTCCCCTTATAGGAACACTGAAGCTTTCTTT | CASSSPYRNTEAFF
TRBJ2-5 | . | TRBV21-1 | . | TGTGCCAGCAGCTCCCGGACAAGGGTCTTGACCCAGTACTTC | CASSSRTRVLTQYF
TRBJ2-7 | . | TRBV6-5 | TRBD2 | TGTGCCAGCAGTTACCGTGGGACTAGCGGGACCTACGAGCAGTACTTC | CASSYRGTSGTYEQYF
TRBJ2-7 | . | TRBV19 | TRBD2 | TGTGCCAGTAGTATAGACGGGACTAATTACGAGCAGTACTTC | CASSIDGTNYEQYF
TRBJ2-1 | . | TRBV19 | . | TGTGCCAGTAGTATTTCCCGGCAGGGACTTGGGAATGAGCAGTTCTTC | CASSISRQGLGNEQFF
TRBJ2-1 | once | TRBV5-1 | TRBD2 | TGCGCCAGCAGTTACGGGACTAGCGGTAGGAGCTCCTACAATGAGCAGTTCTTC | CASSYGTSGRSSYNEQFF
TRBJ2-3 | . | TRBV4-3 | . | TGCGCCAGCAGCCAAGATGCAGGGGTCACAGATACGCAGTATTTT | CASSQDAGVTDTQYF
TRBJ1-2 | . | TRBV6-5 | . | TGTGCCAGCAGACGCGTCGACAGAGTCTATGGCTACACCTTC | CASRRVDRVYGYTF
TRBJ1-6 | . | TRBV27 | . | TGTGCCAGCAGTTTAACAGCATTTAATTCACCCCTCCACTTT | CASSLTAFNSPLHF
TRBJ2-5 | . | TRBV18 | TRBD1 | TGTGCCAGCTCACCAGGGACAGCTCAAGAGACCCAGTACTTC | CASSPGTAQETQYF
TRBJ2-1 | . | TRBV19 | . | TGTGCCAGTAGTATCGGTCGTGGGACAAGGCGGTTGAGTGAGCAGTTCTTC | CASSIGRGTRRLSEQFF
TRBJ2-7 | . | TRBV30 | TRBD1 | TGTGCTTATGACAGGGGGCTCGAGCAGTACTTC | CAYDRGLEQYF
TRBJ2-7 | few | TRBV19 | TRBD1 | TGTGCCAGTAGCAAACGACAGGGGGGCACCTACGAGCAGTACTTC | CASSKRQGGTYEQYF
TRBJ2-1 | . | TRBV19 | . | TGTGCCAGTAGTATCGGCAGGATCCGCTACAATGAGCAGTTCTTC | CASSIGRIRYNEQFF